This T cell receptor beta chain was found in a study of blood T cell repertoires in COVID-19. The CDR3 has 14 amino acids. V shed 6 bases, J shed 10 bases, and the junction held 9 bases outside the gene matches. Per germline, CDR1 LGHDT and CDR2 YNNKEL (reference sequence). TCRdb keeps only in-frame clones here, not all; method: immunoSEQ multiplex PCR. The repertoire holds under 350,000 clones, 85% seen once, with about an eighth in the top ten. The chain links TRBV3-1 (or the pseudogene TRBV3-2) to TRBJ1-6; 7 bases are shared with TRBD1. The TCR originated in a human donor in a cohort sampled during active COVID-19. Sequenced material: peripheral blood. DNA for the CDR3: TGTGCCAGCAGTCCCACAGGGGTTAGATCACCCCTCCACTTT. It codes for CASSPTGVRSPLHF.